Below are 18 T cell receptor beta chains sequenced from a single sample in a study of T-cell reconstitution after alpha-beta-depleted transplantation in children. Preparation of the TCRbeta library involved a method that used unique molecular identifiers. From the PCR reads, TCRdb called clonotypes with MiXCR, one entry per CDR3 protein. The sample includes 540,000 or so distinct CDR3 sequences, under 25% of them seen just once. This material consisted of PBMCs, mostly from graft donor cells, taken 360 days after TCRalphabeta/CD19-depleted stem cell transplant. These receptors were collected from a boy in the first two years of life who had a stem cell transplant for acute myeloid leukemia, so the T cells may come from the graft donor.

This rearrangement joins TRBV28 to TRBJ2-7, with D maybe TRBD1 (6 bases). Trimming removed 5 bases from V and 3 bases from J, with 11 bases in between. The length of the CDR3 is 13 residues. CDR1 and CDR2 (germline): MDHEN, SYDVKM. CDR3 loop: CASSDRLDYEQYV. CDR3 DNA sequence: TGTGCCAGCAGTGACAGGTTAGACTACGAGCAGTACGTC.

Only a few counts were recorded for this clonotype. The genes are TRBV30 and TRBJ1-1; D is ambiguous. This CDR3 has 14 residues. Trimming removed 4 bases from V and 2 bases from J, with 14 bases in between. Germline V gene lookup returns CDR1 GTSNPN and CDR2 SVGIG (reference sequence). For the CDR3, the DNA is TGTGCCTGGAACGCAGGACTGGGTAACACTGAAGCTTTCTTT. Protein: CAWNAGLGNTEAFF.

J is TRBJ1-1 and V is TRBV15; D remains unclear. Trimming stripped 8 bases from V and 6 bases from J, with 28 bases between. The length of the CDR3 is 17 residues. The germline V gene has CDR1 LNHNV and CDR2 YYDKDF (reference sequence). The CDR3 sequence is CATADRLEEWGRAEAFF. The CDR3 DNA reads as TGTGCCACCGCCGACCGGTTGGAGGAATGGGGAAGGGCTGAAGCTTTCTTT.

V and J are TRBV5-6 and TRBJ2-7, with D perhaps matching TRBD2 (6 bases). The CDR3 runs 14 residues. The V end was cut by 3 bases, the J end by 1 base, with 11 bases between. Germline assignment: CDR1 SGHDT and CDR2 YYEEEE. In DNA, the CDR3 is TGTGCCAGCAGCTCACTCGGGAGTTCCTACGAGCAGTACGTC. This encodes CASSSLGSSYEQYV.

This clonotype occurred a few times. The gene calls are TRBV6-1 and TRBJ1-4; the D is unclear. This CDR3 is built from 14 residues. V shed 4 bases and J shed 4 bases, with 10 bases lying between them. Germline CDR1 reads MNHNS; CDR2 reads SASEGT. The CDR3 DNA sequence: TGTGCCAGCAGTGCCGGACGGAATAATGAAAAACTGTTTTTT. Its translation: CASSAGRNNEKLFF.

This clonotype came up once. The chain employs TRBV12-3 or TRBV12-4 and TRBJ2-7; 7 positions match TRBD2. V trimming: 3 bases; J trimming: 0 bases; junction bases outside the gene matches: 8. This CDR3 has 16 amino acids. The chain's CDR3 is CASSFTGGGSSYEQYF. For the CDR3, the DNA is TGTGCCAGCAGTTTCACTGGGGGGGGGAGCTCCTACGAGCAGTACTTC.

This rearrangement joins TRBV5-1 to TRBJ2-5; 10 bases are shared with TRBD1. The CDR3 covers 18 residues. J gave up 5 bases and V 3 bases, and 16 bases lay outside the gene matches. Germline loops: CDR1 SGHRS, CDR2 YFSETQ. CDR3 nucleotide sequence: TGCGCCAGCAGCTATACCCTCTCCCATTCGGGACAGGGGGAGACCCAGTACTTC. Protein: CASSYTLSHSGQGETQYF.

This clonotype was counted ten times or more. The chain recombines TRBV7-2 with TRBJ2-1; no clear D gene. V was cut by 3 bases and J by 3 bases, with 6 bases left in between. The length of the CDR3 is 13 residues. Germline assignment: CDR1 SGHTA and CDR2 FQGNSA. DNA of the CDR3: TGTGCCAGCAGCTTGAACAACTACAATGAGCAGTTCTTC. This gives the protein CASSLNNYNEQFF. Combining the CDR3 with reference TRBV7-2 and TRBJ2-1 gives the whole variable domain GAGVSQSPSNKVTEKGKDVELRCDPISGHTALYWYRQSLGQGLEFLIYFQGNSAPDKSGLPSDRFSAERTGGSVSTLTIQRTQQEDSAVYLCASSLNNYNEQFFGPGTRLTVL.

This clonotype has ten or more counts. The rearrangement links TRBV5-6 to TRBJ1-6; TRBD1 aligns across 7 bases. V gave up 1 base and J gave up 10 bases; unmatched junction bases: 14. Germline-derived CDR1 and CDR2 are SGHDT and YYEEEE. CDR3 length equals 17 residues. As DNA, the CDR3 is TGTGCCAGCAGCTTGAACAGGGGAAACCGAATGGAATCACCCCTCCACTTT. Protein: CASSLNRGNRMESPLHF.

This clonotype was seen only a few times. V and J are TRBV20-1 and TRBJ1-5; D is possibly TRBD1 (6 bases). Germline loops: CDR1 DFQATT, CDR2 SNEGSKA (reference sequence). Trimming removed 2 bases at V and 3 bases at J, with 8 bases between. This CDR3 comprises 13 residues. The CDR3 loop reads CSARRDTNQPQHF. In DNA, the CDR3 is TGCAGTGCTAGACGGGACACCAATCAGCCCCAGCATTTT.

This rearrangement joins TRBV20-1 to TRBJ2-3, with D unclear. CDR3 size: 11 residues. Per the germline V gene, CDR1 is DFQATT and CDR2 is SNEGSKA (reference sequence). The V end lost 3 bases, the J end lost 6 bases, and 7 bases lay between the germline ends. The CDR3 DNA is TGCAGTGCTAGCTATTCGGATACGCAGTATTTT. Translated, it gives CSASYSDTQYF.

Comment on this clonotype: Its ends do not fully match the called genes, so a read error is possible. The chain has TRBV30 and TRBJ1-2; the D is unclear. Per the germline V gene, CDR1 is GTSNPN and CDR2 is SVGIG (reference sequence). The CDR3 runs to 13 residues. The CDR3 DNA is TGTGCCCGGAGTTCGGACTGGCGCTATGGCTACACCTTC. This sequence encodes CARSSDWRYGYTF.

The chain uses TRBV20-1 and TRBJ2-3; 7 bases align to TRBD1. Losses at the gene ends were 2 bases for V and 2 bases for J; bases not matched to a gene: 10. The CDR3 sequence is 16 residues long. CDR1 and CDR2 from the germline V gene are DFQATT and SNEGSKA (reference sequence). The CDR3 sequence is CSARPSTGWATDTQYF. DNA for the CDR3: TGCAGTGCTAGACCCTCGACAGGGTGGGCCACAGATACGCAGTATTTT.

This clonotype was counted many times. J is TRBJ2-3 and V is TRBV27; 7 positions match TRBD2. CDR1 MNHEY and CDR2 SMNVEV come from the germline V gene (reference sequence). J was trimmed by 4 bases and V by 6 bases; bases with no gene match: 4. The CDR3 totals 13 residues. This CDR3 is CASSLREADTQYF. Written as DNA, the CDR3 is TGTGCCAGCAGCCTCCGGGAGGCAGATACGCAGTATTTT.

This clonotype was counted at least ten times. The chain joins TRBV7-8 to TRBJ2-1; no reliable D call. Trimming left V 2 bases short and J 8 bases short, with 4 bases between. The CDR3 is 11 amino acids. CDR1 is SGHVS, CDR2 FQNEAQ, per germline. In nucleotides, the CDR3 is TGTGCCAGCAGCTTATTCGATGAGCAGTTCTTC. The encoded protein is CASSLFDEQFF.

This clonotype was seen many times. This chain uses TRBV28 with TRBJ2-5; a possible D gene is TRBD1 (6 bases). V lost 5 bases and J 3 bases, leaving 19 bases between the germline ends. The germline V gene encodes CDR1 MDHEN and CDR2 SYDVKM. CDR3 size: 16 residues. The chain's CDR3 is CASSRPRRGSEETQYF. The CDR3 DNA reads as TGTGCCAGCAGTAGACCCCGCAGGGGAAGCGAAGAGACCCAGTACTTC.

Comments on this clonotype: This may be a read error: a much more frequent sequence differs by one nucleotide. The CDR3 loop reads CASRGQGVSYEQYF. The CDR3 region has the DNA TGTGCCAGCAGGGGACAGGGGGTCTCCTACGAGCAGTACTTC. V usage is TRBV7-2 and J usage is TRBJ2-7; 11 nucleotides align to TRBD1. This CDR3 region has 14 residues. The V gene end was trimmed by 6 bases and the J gene end by 0 bases; junction bases not matched to a gene: 1. The V gene's germline CDR1 is SGHTA and CDR2 FQGNSA.

This clonotype has more than one count but fewer than ten. The rearrangement uses TRBV20-1 and TRBJ2-7; TRBD1 or TRBD2 may be the D gene (5 bases each). Germline V gives CDR1 DFQATT, CDR2 SNEGSKA (reference sequence). The CDR3 has 15 amino acids. V lost 6 bases, J lost 0 bases, and 18 bases lay in between. The CDR3 region is CSAEDRDESSYEQYF. CDR3 sequence (DNA): TGCAGTGCAGAGGACCGGGACGAGAGCTCCTACGAGCAGTACTTC.